Below are 21 T cell receptor beta chains sequenced from a single sample in a study of chemoradiotherapy in HPV16-positive cancers. The protocol was immunoSEQ multiplex PCR, while the TCRdb copy is restricted to in-frame clones and leaves out a portion. The table includes about 8,900 clones, roughly 77% detected once. The sample was acquired from a patient who underwent chemoradiotherapy. The receptors come from a human donor with HPV-associated anogenital cancer.

The chain joins TRBV5-5 to TRBJ2-3; 12 bases align to TRBD2. CDR1 SGHKS and CDR2 YYEKEE come from the germline V gene (reference sequence). The CDR3 covers 20 residues. The ends lost 2 bases at V and 0 bases at J; junction bases unmatched: 13. The CDR3 reads CASSLKSTSGGSPSTDTQYF. CDR3 bases: TGTGCCAGCAGCTTAAAATCGACTAGCGGGGGTTCACCTAGCACAGATACGCAGTATTTT.

The chain uses TRBV7-2 and TRBJ2-5; tentative D call: TRBD1 (6 bases). The V and J ends lost 4 bases and 5 bases respectively, with 17 bases between them. Germline CDR1 is SGHTA and CDR2 is FQGNSA. The CDR3 length is 15 residues. The CDR3: CASSSYSGGRETQYF. CDR3 coding DNA: TGTGCCAGCAGCTCGTATTCTGGGGGCCGGGAGACCCAGTACTTC. Together with reference TRBV7-2 and TRBJ2-5, the CDR3 gives the full variable domain: GAGVSQSPSNKVTEKGKDVELRCDPISGHTALYWYRQSLGQGLEFLIYFQGNSAPDKSGLPSDRFSAERTGGSVSTLTIQRTQQEDSAVYLCASSSYSGGRETQYFGPGTRLLVL.

The rearrangement joins TRBV6-5 to TRBJ1-6, with 7 bases identical to TRBD1. This CDR3 spans 15 amino acids. Germline trimming cut 0 bases from V and 9 bases from J; bases unmatched to any gene: 5. Germline V gene data show CDR1 as MNHEY and CDR2 as SVGAGI. This CDR3 reads CASSYSTGLSSPLHF. CDR3 DNA: TGTGCCAGCAGTTACTCGACAGGGTTAAGTTCACCCCTCCACTTT.

This clone was observed a few times. This chain links TRBV6-4 with TRBJ1-1; tentative D call: TRBD1 (5 bases). Germline lookup yields CDR1 MRHNA and CDR2 SNTAGT. The length of the CDR3 is 14 residues. The V and J ends lost 6 bases and 1 base respectively, with 12 bases between them. The CDR3 DNA sequence: TGTGCCAGCAGGAATACTGACAGGAACACTGAAGCTTTCTTT. Amino acid sequence: CASRNTDRNTEAFF.

CDR3 coding DNA: TGTGCCAGCAGAACTGGACAGTCCTACGAGCAGTACTTC. Translation gives CASRTGQSYEQYF. This chain uses TRBV6-6 with TRBJ2-7, with a tentative D call TRBD1 (6 bases). Germline assignment: CDR1 MNHNY and CDR2 SVGAGI (reference sequence). The CDR3 totals 13 residues. Trimming took 6 bases from V and 1 from J, leaving 10 bases between them.

V is TRBV20-1 and J is TRBJ1-2; unclear D gene. The CDR3 is 11 residues long. Per the germline V gene, CDR1 is DFQATT and CDR2 is SNEGSKA (reference sequence). The CDR3 sequence is CSVSGLEGYTF. The CDR3, as DNA: TGCAGCGTCAGCGGTTTGGAGGGCTACACCTTC.

The chain carries TRBV6-5 and TRBJ2-7, with D possibly matching TRBD1 (5 bases). Trimming cost V 6 bases and J 1 base, with 16 bases left between them. The CDR3 spans 15 residues. In germline, CDR1 is MNHEY, CDR2 SVGAGI. The DNA for the CDR3 is TGTGCCAGCAGATTCTCAGGGAAGGGATCCTACGAGCAGTACTTC. Encoded protein: CASRFSGKGSYEQYF.

V usage is TRBV11-2 and J usage is TRBJ1-3; a possible D gene is TRBD1 (6 bases). CDR1 SGHAT and CDR2 FQNNGV come from the germline V gene. This CDR3 has 14 residues. V gave up 3 bases and J gave up 4 bases, with 10 bases separating them. DNA for the CDR3: TGTGCCAGCAGCTTTTTGGACAGAGGAAACACCATATATTTT. This encodes CASSFLDRGNTIYF.

The V call is TRBV11-2, the J call TRBJ1-2; possibly TRBD1 for D (6 bases). Germline CDR1 is SGHAT and CDR2 is FQNNGV. V lost 0 bases and J 8 bases, leaving 16 bases between the germline ends. The CDR3 is made up of 15 amino acids. The CDR3 loop reads CASSLDGGRTGGYTF. CDR3 sequence (DNA): TGTGCCAGCAGCTTAGATGGGGGCAGGACGGGCGGCTACACCTTC. Filled out from reference TRBV11-2 and TRBJ1-2, the complete variable domain reads EAGVAQSPRYKIIEKRQSVAFWCNPISGHATLYWYQQILGQGPKLLIQFQNNGVVDDSQLPKDRFSAERLKGVDSTLKIQPAKLEDSAVYLCASSLDGGRTGGYTFGSGTRLTVV.

The chain uses TRBV6-5 and TRBJ1-3, with 7 nucleotides matching TRBD1. V lost 2 bases to trimming and J lost 4 bases; unmatched junction nucleotides: 8. Germline assignment: CDR1 MNHEY and CDR2 SVGAGI. The CDR3 loop spans 16 amino acids. The DNA for the CDR3 is TGTGCCAGCAGTTACACGCCGACAGGGTACGGAAACACCATATATTTT. This gives the protein CASSYTPTGYGNTIYF.

The chain employs TRBV4-1 and TRBJ1-3; tentative D call: TRBD1 (5 bases). This CDR3 comprises 15 residues. Trimming took 3 bases from V and 0 from J, leaving 9 bases between them. Germline V gives CDR1 MGHRA, CDR2 YSYEKL. For the CDR3, the DNA is TGCGCCAGCAGCCAGCAGGGTATCTCTGGAAACACCATATATTTT. This encodes CASSQQGISGNTIYF.

This clone was seen a single time. This chain links TRBV18 with TRBJ1-6, with no clear D. Germline-derived CDR1 and CDR2 are KGHSH and LQKENI. The CDR3 length is 15 residues. The V end lost 2 bases, the J end lost 13 bases, and 18 bases lay between the germline ends. The CDR3 sequence: CASSPVPTSSHPLHF. In DNA form, the CDR3 reads TGTGCCAGCTCACCAGTTCCAACTTCAAGTCACCCCCTCCACTTT.

This clone was observed a handful of times. The V gene is TRBV6-4, the J gene TRBJ1-5; unclear D gene. The CDR3 loop spans 16 amino acids. Trimming left V 4 bases short and J 1 base short, with 14 bases between. Germline V gene data show CDR1 as MRHNA and CDR2 as SNTAGT. The CDR3 here is CASSGGLRRSNQPQHF. In DNA form, the CDR3 reads TGTGCCAGCAGTGGAGGCCTGCGTAGGAGCAATCAGCCCCAGCATTTT.

This chain connects TRBV9 to TRBJ2-3, with a weak D call TRBD2 (5 bases). This CDR3 has 15 residues. V lost 3 bases and J lost 5, with 16 bases in between. Germline CDR1 reads SGDLS; CDR2 reads YYNGEE. This CDR3 is CASSGNGGFRDTQYF. The CDR3 nucleotides are TGTGCCAGCAGCGGAAATGGAGGCTTCAGAGATACGCAGTATTTT.

The chain employs TRBV4-1 and TRBJ2-5; D is ambiguous. Trimming shortened V by 4 bases and J by 2 bases, and 8 bases separated the two germline ends. The CDR3 contains 13 residues. CDR1 is MGHRA and CDR2 is YSYEKL in the germline V gene. The CDR3 region is CASSRWQQETQYF. The CDR3 DNA sequence: TGCGCCAGCAGCCGATGGCAGCAAGAGACCCAGTACTTC.

The chain recombines TRBV18 with TRBJ1-2; D is undetermined. Between the trimmed V and J ends, which lost 2 bases and 4 bases, there was a span of 8 bases. There are 13 residues in the CDR3. Looked up from germline, CDR1 is KGHSH and CDR2 is LQKENI. The CDR3 coding sequence is TGTGCCAGCTCACCAGGATTCATCTATGGCTACACCTTC. It encodes CASSPGFIYGYTF.

CDR3 loop: CASGGRETYNSPLHF. DNA of the CDR3: TGTGCCAGCGGGGGCAGGGAGACGTATAATTCACCCCTCCACTTT. The chain links TRBV2 to TRBJ1-6; D might be TRBD1 (6 bases). The V and J ends lost 8 bases and 4 bases respectively, with 15 bases between them. Germline V gene data show CDR1 as SNHLY and CDR2 as FYNNEI. The CDR3 totals 15 residues.

V and J are TRBV7-2 and TRBJ2-1; perhaps D is TRBD1 or TRBD2 (5 bases each). This CDR3 region has 16 residues. Per germline, CDR1 SGHTA and CDR2 FQGNSA. V lost 2 bases, J lost 4 bases, and 15 bases lay in between. The CDR3 spells CASSLSGAFLYNEQFF. In DNA form, the CDR3 reads TGTGCCAGCAGCTTATCCGGGGCGTTCCTATACAATGAGCAGTTCTTC.

The rearrangement links TRBV2 to TRBJ2-3; TRBD2 matches at 16 bases. This CDR3 region has 19 residues. Germline-derived CDR1 and CDR2 are SNHLY and FYNNEI. V gave up 6 bases and J gave up 0 bases; unmatched junction bases: 9. The CDR3 sequence: CASSRRGLAGGSSTDTQYF. CDR3 nucleotide sequence: TGTGCCAGCAGCCGGAGGGGACTAGCGGGGGGGTCTAGCACAGATACGCAGTATTTT.

There are a few counts of this clone. This chain connects TRBV19 to TRBJ1-2; tentative D call: TRBD1 (5 bases). Germline V CDR1 and CDR2: LNHDA, SQIVND (reference sequence). The V and J ends lost 10 bases and 0 bases respectively, with 15 bases between them. CDR3 length: 14 residues. The DNA of the CDR3 is TGTGCCACGAAGTCGGGGGAGTCTAACTATGGCTACACCTTC. It yields the protein CATKSGESNYGYTF.

The V and J genes are TRBV7-8 and TRBJ1-2; possibly TRBD1 for D (6 bases). The length of the CDR3 is 15 residues. V was trimmed by 5 bases and J by 4 bases, leaving 17 bases between them. CDR1 and CDR2 from the germline V gene are SGHVS and FQNEAQ. The CDR3 here is CASSTLGGPTYGYTF. The CDR3 nucleotides are TGTGCCAGCAGCACACTGGGGGGGCCCACCTATGGCTACACCTTC.